The sample holds a few counts of the clone carrying this T cell receptor beta chain. Its antigen is currently unknown. As for treatment: oral pan-JAK inhibitor, 5-10 mg twice daily. The entry originates in a study of CD8+ T cells in alopecia areata. RNA was extracted and reverse transcribed into cDNA as the sequencing template. Clones were sequenced by immunoSEQ multiplex PCR, and TCRdb holds only the in-frame ones, with some missing. The sample lists under 200,000 clones, less than 70% occurring once. Germline CDR1 reads SGHAT; CDR2 reads FQDESV (reference sequence). The CDR3 consists of 13 residues. V lost 4 bases, J lost 6 bases, and 1 base stayed unmatched. General study findings and limits: Because one nonresponder was included, the link of baseline CD8+ expansion to response is considered uncertain.

This clonotype was sampled from a human donor with alopecia areata. This sequence joins TRBV11-1 and TRBJ2-1; 9 bases map to TRBD1. Sequencing was performed on CD4+ T cells sorted from blood, taken at week 24, from a patient treated with tofacitinib. The CDR3 sequence is CASSSTGGNEQFF. The CDR3 region has the DNA TGTGCCAGCAGCTCGACAGGGGGCAATGAGCAGTTCTTC.